This TCR beta chain is drawn from a study of blood T cell repertoires in COVID-19. Study-wide background: The cDNA or gDNA used as material had been derived from T cells, B-cell-depleted T cells, or PBMCs.

Libraries were prepared by immunoSEQ multiplex PCR; TCRdb keeps only in-frame clonotypes and omits some of them. Among 250,000 to 300,000 clones, roughly 90% were seen once, and the ten largest hold about 2.1%. Each participant's cohort was designated according to participant-reported clinical history. V shed 1 base and J 7 bases; nucleotides not matched to a gene: 4. Germline V CDR1 and CDR2: LGHNA, YSLEER. The CDR3 sequence is 14 residues long. The sequence derives from a woman aged 40-49 years with acute COVID-19. The chain combines TRBV4-3 with TRBJ2-1, with 7 bases lining up with TRBD2. Sequenced input: PBMCs or T cells enriched from blood (not recorded which). CDR3 in DNA: TGCGCCAGCAGCCAAGGACTAGCAAGGAATGAGCAGTTCTTC. Translated, it gives CASSQGLARNEQFF.